This TCR beta chain was captured by sequencing in a study of T cells and Merkel cell carcinoma outcomes. Whole-study findings and limits: Repertoire plus T-cell density reportedly predicted Merkel cell carcinoma outcomes.

Here immunoSEQ multiplex PCR was the method, and the copy in TCRdb shows in-frame clones only, minus some. Among some 1,900 clones, around 92% were seen once, and the ten largest hold roughly 4%. As concerns this clone: The antigen remains unidentified.

Looked up from germline, CDR1 is LGHNT and CDR2 is FRNRAP. J was trimmed by 4 bases and V by 5 bases; bases with no gene match: 11. CDR3 size: 15 residues. This chain links TRBV12-5 with TRBJ2-7; the match to TRBD2 covers 7 bases. The clonotype comes from a human donor with Merkel cell carcinoma. Sequenced material: tumor tissue from Merkel cell carcinoma. The CDR3 reads CASGPGLGLSYEQYF. The CDR3 DNA is TGTGCTAGTGGTCCTGGACTAGGCCTTTCATACGAGCAGTACTTC.